This T cell receptor beta chain came from a study of shared clonotypes between healthy human individuals. About the research overall: Each donor had three CD4 naive, three CD4 memory, two CD8 naive and one CD8 memory plate.

Notes on this clone: No antigen is known for it.

TCRdb's table, derived via immunoSEQ multiplex PCR, lists solely in-frame clones and lacks some. The table records approximately 1.1 million clones, more than 75% of them present only once. Whole-study findings and limits: The sharing of 4% to 5.5% of naive CD4 clonotypes was seen across a handful of donors.

The receptor comes from a man younger than 30 in good health. Some clones in this sample may be carry-over from other donors' samples. The sample comprised memory CD4+ T cells from PBMCs. Stated subset: CD45RA-negative fraction.

The CDR3 nucleotides read TGTGCCAGCAGCTTAACGTTAGGGGTTGAGCAGTACTTC. Its protein is CASSLTLGVEQYF. V and J are TRBV7-2 and TRBJ2-7; maybe TRBD1 (5 bases). The CDR3 spans 13 residues. Per the germline V gene, CDR1 is SGHTA and CDR2 is FQGNSA. V lost 2 bases and J lost 7, with 12 bases in between.